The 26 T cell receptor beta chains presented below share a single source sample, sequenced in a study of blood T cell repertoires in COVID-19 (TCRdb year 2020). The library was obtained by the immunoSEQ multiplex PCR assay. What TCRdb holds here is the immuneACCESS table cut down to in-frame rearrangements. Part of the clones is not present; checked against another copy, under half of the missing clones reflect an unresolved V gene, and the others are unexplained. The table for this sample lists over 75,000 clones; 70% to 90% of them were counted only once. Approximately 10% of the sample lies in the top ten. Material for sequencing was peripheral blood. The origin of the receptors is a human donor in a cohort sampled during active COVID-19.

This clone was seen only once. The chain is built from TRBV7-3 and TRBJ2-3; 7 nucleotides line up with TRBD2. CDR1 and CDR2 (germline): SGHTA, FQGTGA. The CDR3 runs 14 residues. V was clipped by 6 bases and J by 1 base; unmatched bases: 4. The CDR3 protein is CASSGAGGTDTQYF. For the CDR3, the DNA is TGTGCCAGCAGTGGCGCGGGGGGCACAGATACGCAGTATTTT.

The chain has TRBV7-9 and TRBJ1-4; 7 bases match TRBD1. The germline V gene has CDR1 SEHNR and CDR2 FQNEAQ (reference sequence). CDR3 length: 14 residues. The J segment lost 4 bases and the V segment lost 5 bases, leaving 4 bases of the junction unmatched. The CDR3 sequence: CASSPDRSNEKLFF. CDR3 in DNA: TGTGCCAGCAGCCCGGACAGGAGTAATGAAAAACTGTTTTTT.

This CDR3 is CASSEYHGTTRNIQYF. Here the CDR3 DNA reads TGCGCCAGCAGCGAATATCATGGGACGACTAGAAACATTCAGTACTTC. V and J are TRBV4-3 and TRBJ2-4; D is perhaps TRBD2 (6 bases). Germline V CDR1 and CDR2: LGHNA, YSLEER. The ends were cut back, 5 bases at V and 6 bases at J, with 20 bases in the middle. The CDR3 consists of 16 residues.

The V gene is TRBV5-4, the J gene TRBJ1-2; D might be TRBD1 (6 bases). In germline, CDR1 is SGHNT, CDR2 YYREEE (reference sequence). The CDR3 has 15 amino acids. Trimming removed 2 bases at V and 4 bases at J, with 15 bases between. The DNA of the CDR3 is TGTGCCAGCAGCTTAGGTGGGGGCTCCCGCTATGGCTACACCTTC. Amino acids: CASSLGGGSRYGYTF.

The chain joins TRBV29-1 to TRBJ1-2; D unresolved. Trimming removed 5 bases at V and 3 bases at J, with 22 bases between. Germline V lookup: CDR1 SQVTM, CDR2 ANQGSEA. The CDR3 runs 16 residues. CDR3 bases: TGCAGCGTTTTAGGATTTGGTCGGCCGGCGGACTATGGCTACACCTTC. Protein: CSVLGFGRPADYGYTF. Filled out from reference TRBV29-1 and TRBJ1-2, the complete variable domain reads SAVISQKPSRDICQRGTSLTIQCQVDSQVTMMFWYRQQPGQSLTLIATANQGSEATYESGFVIDKFPISRPNLTFSTLTVSNMSPEDSSIYLCSVLGFGRPADYGYTFGSGTRLTVV.

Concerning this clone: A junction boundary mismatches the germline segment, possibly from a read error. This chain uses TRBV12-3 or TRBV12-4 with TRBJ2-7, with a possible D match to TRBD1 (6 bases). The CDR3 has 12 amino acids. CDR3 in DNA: TGTGCCAGCAGTTTACCTACACAGGGTTGCCACTTC. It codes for CASSLPTQGCHF.

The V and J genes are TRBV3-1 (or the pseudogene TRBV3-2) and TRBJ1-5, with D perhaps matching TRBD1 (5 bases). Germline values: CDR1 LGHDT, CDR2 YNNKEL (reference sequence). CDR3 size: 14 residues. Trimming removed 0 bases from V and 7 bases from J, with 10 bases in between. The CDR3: CASSQDSTEQPQHF. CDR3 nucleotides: TGTGCCAGCAGCCAAGATTCGACAGAACAGCCCCAGCATTTT.

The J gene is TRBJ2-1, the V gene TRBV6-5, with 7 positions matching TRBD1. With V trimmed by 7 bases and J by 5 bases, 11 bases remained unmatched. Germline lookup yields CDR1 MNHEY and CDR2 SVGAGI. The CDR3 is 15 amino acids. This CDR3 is CASIREQGLNNEQFF. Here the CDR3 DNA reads TGTGCCAGCATAAGGGAACAGGGGCTAAACAATGAGCAGTTCTTC.

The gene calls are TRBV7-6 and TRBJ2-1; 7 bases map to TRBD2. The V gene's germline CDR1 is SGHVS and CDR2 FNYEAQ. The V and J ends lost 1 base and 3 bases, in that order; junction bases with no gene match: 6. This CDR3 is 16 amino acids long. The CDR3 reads CASSLGGGNLYNEQFF. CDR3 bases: TGTGCCAGCAGCTTAGGGGGAGGGAACCTCTACAATGAGCAGTTCTTC.

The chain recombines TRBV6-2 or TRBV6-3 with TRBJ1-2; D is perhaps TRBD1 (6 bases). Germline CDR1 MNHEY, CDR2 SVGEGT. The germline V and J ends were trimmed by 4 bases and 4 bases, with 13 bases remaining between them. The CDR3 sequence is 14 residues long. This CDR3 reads CASSSGRGGYGYTF. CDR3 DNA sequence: TGTGCCAGCAGTTCCGGACGAGGGGGCTATGGCTACACCTTC.

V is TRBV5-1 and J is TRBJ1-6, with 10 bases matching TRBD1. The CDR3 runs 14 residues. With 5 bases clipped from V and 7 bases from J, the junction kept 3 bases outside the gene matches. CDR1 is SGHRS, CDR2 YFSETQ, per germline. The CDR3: CASSRGQGNSPLHF. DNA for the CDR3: TGCGCCAGCAGTAGGGGACAGGGGAATTCACCCCTCCACTTT.

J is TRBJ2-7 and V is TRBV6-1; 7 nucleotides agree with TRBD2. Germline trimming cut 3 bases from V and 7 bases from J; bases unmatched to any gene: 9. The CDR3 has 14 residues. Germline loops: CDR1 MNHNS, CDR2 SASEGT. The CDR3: CASSDPLLAPEQYF. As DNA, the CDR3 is TGTGCCAGCAGTGATCCCTTACTAGCGCCGGAGCAGTACTTC.

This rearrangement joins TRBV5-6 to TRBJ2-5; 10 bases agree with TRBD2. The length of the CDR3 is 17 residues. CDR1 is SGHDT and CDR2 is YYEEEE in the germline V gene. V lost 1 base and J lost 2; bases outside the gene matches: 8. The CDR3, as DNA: TGTGCCAGCAGCTTGATGGTCGTAGCGGGGGGTCAAGAGACCCAGTACTTC. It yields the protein CASSLMVVAGGQETQYF.

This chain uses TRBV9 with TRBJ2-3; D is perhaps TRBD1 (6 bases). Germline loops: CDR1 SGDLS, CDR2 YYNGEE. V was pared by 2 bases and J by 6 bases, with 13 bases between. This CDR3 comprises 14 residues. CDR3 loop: CASSVQGNGDTQYF. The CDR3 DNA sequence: TGTGCCAGCAGCGTGCAGGGGAACGGTGATACGCAGTATTTT.

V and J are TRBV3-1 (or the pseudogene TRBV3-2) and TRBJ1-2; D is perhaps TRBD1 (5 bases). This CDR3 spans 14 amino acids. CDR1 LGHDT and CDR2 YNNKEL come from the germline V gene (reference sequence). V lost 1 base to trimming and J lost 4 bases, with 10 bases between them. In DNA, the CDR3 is TGTGCCAGCAGCCAAGTTAGGGGCCTCTATGGCTACACCTTC. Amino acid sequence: CASSQVRGLYGYTF.

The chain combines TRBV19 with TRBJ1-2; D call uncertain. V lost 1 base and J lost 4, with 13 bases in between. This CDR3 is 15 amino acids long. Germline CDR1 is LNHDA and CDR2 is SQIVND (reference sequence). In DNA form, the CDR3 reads TGTGCCAGTAGTATAGCTCTAGACCCCGGCTATGGCTACACCTTC. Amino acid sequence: CASSIALDPGYGYTF.

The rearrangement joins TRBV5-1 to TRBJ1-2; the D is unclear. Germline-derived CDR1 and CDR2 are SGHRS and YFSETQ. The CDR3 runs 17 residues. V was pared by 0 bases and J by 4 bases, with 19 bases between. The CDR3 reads CASSLGGKLRSPYGYTF. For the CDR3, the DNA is TGCGCCAGCAGCTTGGGTGGCAAACTAAGGAGCCCCTATGGCTACACCTTC.

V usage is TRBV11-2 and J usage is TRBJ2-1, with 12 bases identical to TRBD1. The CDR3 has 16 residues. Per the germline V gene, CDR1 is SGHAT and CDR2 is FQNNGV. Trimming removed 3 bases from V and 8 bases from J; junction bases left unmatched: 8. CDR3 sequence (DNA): TGTGCCAGCAGCTTTCACGGGACAGGGGGCTTAGATGAGCAGTTCTTC. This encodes CASSFHGTGGLDEQFF.

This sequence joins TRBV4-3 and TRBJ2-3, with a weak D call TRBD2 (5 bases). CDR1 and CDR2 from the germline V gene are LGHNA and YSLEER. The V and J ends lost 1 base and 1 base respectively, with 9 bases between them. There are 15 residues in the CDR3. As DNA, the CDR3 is TGCGCCAGCAGCCAAGCAGGTAGCGGCACAGATACGCAGTATTTT. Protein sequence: CASSQAGSGTDTQYF.

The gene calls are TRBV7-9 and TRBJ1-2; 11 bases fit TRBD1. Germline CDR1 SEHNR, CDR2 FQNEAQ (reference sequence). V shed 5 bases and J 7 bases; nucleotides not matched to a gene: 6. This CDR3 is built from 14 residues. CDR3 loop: CASSQDRGQRGYTF. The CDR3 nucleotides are TGTGCCAGCAGCCAGGACAGGGGGCAACGTGGCTACACCTTC.

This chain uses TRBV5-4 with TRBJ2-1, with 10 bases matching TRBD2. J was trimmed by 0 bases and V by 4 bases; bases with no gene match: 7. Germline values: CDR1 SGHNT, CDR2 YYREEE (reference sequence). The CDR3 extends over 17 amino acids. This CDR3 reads CASSGGTSVDSYNEQFF. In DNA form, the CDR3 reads TGTGCCAGCAGCGGGGGGACTAGCGTCGACTCCTACAATGAGCAGTTCTTC.

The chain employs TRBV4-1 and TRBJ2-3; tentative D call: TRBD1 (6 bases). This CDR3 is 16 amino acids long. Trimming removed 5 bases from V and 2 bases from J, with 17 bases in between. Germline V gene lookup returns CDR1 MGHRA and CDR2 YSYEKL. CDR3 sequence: CASSAQGWGHTDTQYF. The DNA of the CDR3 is TGCGCCAGCAGCGCCCAGGGATGGGGACACACAGATACGCAGTATTTT.

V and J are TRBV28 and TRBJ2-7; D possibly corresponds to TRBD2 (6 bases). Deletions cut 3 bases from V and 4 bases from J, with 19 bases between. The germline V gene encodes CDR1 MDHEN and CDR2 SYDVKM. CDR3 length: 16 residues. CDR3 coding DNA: TGTGCCAGCAGTTTTTTTAGGACTAAGCTTACTTACGAGCAGTACTTC. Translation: CASSFFRTKLTYEQYF.

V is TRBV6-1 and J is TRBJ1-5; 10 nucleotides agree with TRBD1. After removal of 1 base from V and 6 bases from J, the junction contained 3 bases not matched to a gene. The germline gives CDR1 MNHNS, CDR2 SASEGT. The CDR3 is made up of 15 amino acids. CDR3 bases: TGTGCCAGCAGTGAAGGGGGACAGGGGTTTCAGCCCCAGCATTTT. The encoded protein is CASSEGGQGFQPQHF.

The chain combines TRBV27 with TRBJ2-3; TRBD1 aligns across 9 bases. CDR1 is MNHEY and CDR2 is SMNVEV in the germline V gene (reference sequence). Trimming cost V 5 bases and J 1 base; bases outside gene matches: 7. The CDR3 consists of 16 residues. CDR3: CASSPPGQGGTDTQYF. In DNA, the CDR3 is TGTGCCAGCAGTCCACCGGGACAGGGAGGCACAGATACGCAGTATTTT.

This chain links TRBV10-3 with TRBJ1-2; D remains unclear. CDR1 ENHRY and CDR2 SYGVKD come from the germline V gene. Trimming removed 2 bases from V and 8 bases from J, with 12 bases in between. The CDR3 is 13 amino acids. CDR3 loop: CAISERGIEGYTF. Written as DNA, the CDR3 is TGTGCCATCAGTGAGAGAGGGATCGAGGGCTACACCTTC.